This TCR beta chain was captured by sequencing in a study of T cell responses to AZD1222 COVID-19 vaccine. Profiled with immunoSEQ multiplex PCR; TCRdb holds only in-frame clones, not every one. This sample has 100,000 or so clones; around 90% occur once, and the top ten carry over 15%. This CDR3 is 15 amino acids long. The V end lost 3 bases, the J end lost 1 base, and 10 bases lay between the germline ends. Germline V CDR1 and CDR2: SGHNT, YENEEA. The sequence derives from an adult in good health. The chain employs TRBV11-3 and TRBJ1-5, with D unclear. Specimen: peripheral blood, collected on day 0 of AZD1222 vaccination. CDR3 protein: CASSFNLDSNQPQHF. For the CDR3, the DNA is TGTGCCAGCAGCTTCAACCTGGACAGCAATCAGCCCCAGCATTTT.